Below, 15 T cell receptor beta chains from the same sample are listed, as sequenced in a study of blood T cell repertoires in COVID-19. Assay used: immunoSEQ multiplex PCR; TCRdb lists only in-frame clones, some missing. The data hold some 320,000 clones, with roughly nine tenths observed a single time. Material for sequencing was PBMCs or T cells enriched from blood (not recorded which). These receptors came from a man aged 60-69 years who had recovered from COVID-19.

This clone was observed a handful of times. The J gene is TRBJ2-2, the V gene TRBV19; unclear D gene. This CDR3 region has 14 residues. The germline V gene has CDR1 LNHDA and CDR2 SQIVND (reference sequence). The germline V and J ends were trimmed by 3 bases and 2 bases, with 7 bases remaining between them. CDR3 DNA sequence: TGTGCCAGTAGTATCCGACATAACACCGGGGAGCTGTTTTTT. Protein sequence: CASSIRHNTGELFF.

V gene TRBV9 combines with J gene TRBJ2-4; D might be TRBD2 (5 bases). The CDR3 runs to 17 residues. V dropped 0 bases and J dropped 0 bases, with 13 bases sitting between them. CDR1 is SGDLS, CDR2 YYNGEE, per germline. This CDR3 is CASSVGETDLAKNIQYF. The DNA of the CDR3 is TGTGCCAGCAGCGTAGGGGAAACGGACTTAGCCAAAAACATTCAGTACTTC. Together with reference TRBV9 and TRBJ2-4, the CDR3 gives the full variable domain: DSGVTQTPKHLITATGQRVTLRCSPRSGDLSVYWYQQSLDQGLQFLIQYYNGEERAKGNILERFSAQQFPDLHSELNLSSLELGDSALYFCASSVGETDLAKNIQYFGAGTRLSVL.

This chain joins TRBV28 and TRBJ1-2, with 10 nucleotides matching TRBD1. Per germline, CDR1 MDHEN and CDR2 SYDVKM. J was trimmed by 5 bases and V by 8 bases; bases with no gene match: 17. The CDR3 contains 17 residues. The CDR3 DNA sequence: TGTGCCAGCGGGGACGCGGGACAGGGGCTTTTCGGGTATGGCTACACCTTC. This codes for CASGDAGQGLFGYGYTF.

The chain has TRBV19 and TRBJ2-3; D remains unclear. The germline gives CDR1 LNHDA, CDR2 SQIVND (reference sequence). CDR3 length equals 14 residues. V lost 5 bases to trimming and J lost 0 bases, with 9 bases between them. CDR3 loop: CASSLPGSTDTQYF. The CDR3 region has the DNA TGTGCCAGTAGTTTACCCGGGAGCACAGATACGCAGTATTTT.

A single count supports this clone. V usage is TRBV6-5 and J usage is TRBJ2-7; no reliable D call. The V and J ends lost 8 bases and 0 bases respectively, with 14 bases between them. The length of the CDR3 is 14 residues. CDR1 is MNHEY and CDR2 is SVGAGI in the germline V gene. CDR3 residues: CASVSPAGSYEQYF. Here the CDR3 DNA reads TGTGCCAGCGTTAGCCCCGCCGGCTCCTACGAGCAGTACTTC.

The chain recombines TRBV7-2 with TRBJ1-3; D is perhaps TRBD1 (6 bases). The germline V and J ends were trimmed by 2 bases and 0 bases, with 20 bases remaining between them. The CDR3 runs to 19 residues. Germline CDR1 is SGHTA and CDR2 is FQGNSA. Here the CDR3 reads CASSLNPTGSRHSGNTIYF. Written as DNA, the CDR3 is TGTGCCAGCAGCTTAAACCCCACAGGGAGCCGTCACTCTGGAAACACCATATATTTT.

The rearrangement links TRBV14 to TRBJ2-7; 12 nucleotides align to TRBD2. V lost 4 bases to trimming and J lost 0 bases; unmatched junction nucleotides: 7. Germline V gene lookup returns CDR1 SGHDN and CDR2 FVKESK. This CDR3 is built from 17 residues. CDR3 sequence (DNA): TGTGCCAGCAGCCTCCGGACTAGCGGGACGAGCTCCTACGAGCAGTACTTC. Translated, it gives CASSLRTSGTSSYEQYF.

This chain connects TRBV9 to TRBJ1-4; 8 bases match TRBD1. Germline trimming cut 4 bases from V and 8 bases from J; bases unmatched to any gene: 10. Germline CDR1 SGDLS, CDR2 YYNGEE. The CDR3 sequence is 15 residues long. CDR3 sequence reads: CASSLRTGLEEKLFF. The CDR3 nucleotides read TGTGCCAGCAGCCTCAGGACAGGGCTCGAAGAAAAACTGTTTTTT.

The chain carries TRBV6-1 and TRBJ1-6; D gene uncertain. CDR3 length equals 14 residues. V was trimmed by 3 bases and J by 7 bases, leaving 10 bases between them. Per germline, CDR1 MNHNS and CDR2 SASEGT. The CDR3 DNA follows: TGTGCCAGCAGTGAGATATCGGGGAATTCACCCCTCCACTTT. The encoded protein is CASSEISGNSPLHF.

About this clone itself: Other DNA sequences in this specimen translate into the identical CDR3. The chain employs TRBV5-4 and TRBJ1-2, with 8 bases identical to TRBD1. Trimming at V came to 4 bases and at J to 5 bases, leaving 4 bases not matched to a gene. This CDR3 contains 13 residues. Looked up from germline, CDR1 is SGHNT and CDR2 is YYREEE (reference sequence). The CDR3 region has the DNA TGTGCCAGCAGCCAGACAGGGGCGTATGGCTACACCTTC. The encoded protein is CASSQTGAYGYTF.

This chain uses TRBV16 with TRBJ2-7; 7 nucleotides line up with TRBD1. CDR3 size: 14 residues. The germline V gene encodes CDR1 KGHSY and CDR2 FQNENV. Trimming took 4 bases from V and 4 from J; bases not matched to a gene: 7. In nucleotides, the CDR3 is TGTGCCAGCAGCCCAACTAGACAGGGTTACGAGCAGTACTTC. As protein: CASSPTRQGYEQYF.

The chain joins TRBV3-1 (or the pseudogene TRBV3-2) to TRBJ2-2; no clear D gene. The CDR3 loop spans 13 amino acids. Trimming stripped 1 base from V and 6 bases from J, with 6 bases between. CDR1 is LGHDT and CDR2 is YNNKEL in the germline V gene (reference sequence). CDR3 amino acids: CASSQVGAGELFF. CDR3 DNA sequence: TGTGCCAGCAGCCAAGTAGGAGCCGGGGAGCTGTTTTTT.

The V and J genes are TRBV5-1 and TRBJ2-1, with 10 positions matching TRBD2. This CDR3 contains 16 residues. The V gene's germline CDR1 is SGHRS and CDR2 YFSETQ. V was pared by 0 bases and J by 4 bases, with 4 bases of the junction left unmatched. CDR3 DNA sequence: TGCGCCAGCAGCTTGGGGACTAGCGGAGGATACAATGAGCAGTTCTTC. It codes for CASSLGTSGGYNEQFF.

The chain carries TRBV6-1 and TRBJ2-7; D unclear. Germline CDR1 and CDR2: MNHNS and SASEGT. The CDR3 contains 15 residues. V lost 2 bases to trimming and J lost 5 bases, with 16 bases between them. The CDR3: CASSEQGSSRNEQYF. The CDR3 DNA reads TGTGCCAGCAGTGAACAAGGTAGTAGCCGAAACGAGCAGTACTTC.

The chain's CDR3 is CATSRVAGGVDTQYF. As DNA, the CDR3 is TGTGCCACCAGCAGAGTTGCGGGGGGGGTAGATACGCAGTATTTT. The chain combines TRBV15 with TRBJ2-3; 9 nucleotides match TRBD2. Germline V gene data show CDR1 as LNHNV and CDR2 as YYDKDF (reference sequence). This CDR3 comprises 15 residues. With V trimmed by 1 base and J by 5 bases, 4 bases remained unmatched.